This T cell receptor beta chain was recovered during a study of Tregs in tolerant kidney transplant recipients. Findings and limits, study-wide: No direct test of biological reproducibility was done here.

Trimming removed 0 bases from V and 2 bases from J; junction bases left unmatched: 7. The V gene's germline CDR1 is LGHNT and CDR2 FRNRAP. The CDR3 is 17 residues long. Mixed chimerism was transient after nonmyeloablative marrow transplants from related graft donors. Thawed PBMCs were FACS-sorted into unstimulated CD4+CD25+CD127- regulatory T cells, CD4+CD25- non-regulatory cells, CD4 and CD8 cells. Turning to this clone: Its cognate antigen is unknown.

Data came from immunoSEQ multiplex PCR; TCRdb stores just in-frame clones and leaves some out. The data hold around 50,000 clones, with about nine tenths observed a single time. The chain is built from TRBV12-5 and TRBJ2-7; 10 bases are shared with TRBD2. Sequencing was performed on CD8+ T cells from blood (PBMCs), taken 12 months after the transplant. The clonotype originates from a human patient who received a combined kidney and bone marrow transplant. The graft donor may be the source of some T cells. CDR3 loop: CASGLVRLAGPPYEQYF. CDR3 sequence (DNA): TGTGCTAGTGGTTTGGTAAGACTAGCGGGTCCACCCTACGAGCAGTACTTC.